This TCR beta chain derives from a study of Graves' ophthalmopathy and Graves' hyperthyroidism. Per the germline V gene, CDR1 is PRHDT and CDR2 is FYEKMQ (reference sequence). The V end lost 0 bases, the J end lost 6 bases, and 8 bases lay between the germline ends. The CDR3 runs to 13 residues. This clonotype was picked up many times. The antigen is unknown. Study-level points and caveats: Blood was where most expanded thyroid clonotypes above 0.001 frequency also turned up.

Amplification of TCR beta CDR3 regions used RNA transcripts. HTBI-primed first-round RT-PCR preceded second-round multiplex PCR. TCRdb reprocessed the multiplex PCR reads with MiXCR, giving one entry per CDR3 protein. The sample has a few hundred thousand distinct CDR3 sequences, 39% seen once. The source is an adult man with Graves' hyperthyroidism. The source material was peripheral blood or thyroid tissue (not recorded which). The rearrangement links TRBV13 to TRBJ1-1; D is perhaps TRBD1 (5 bases). The CDR3 coding sequence is TGTGCCAGCAGCTTAGGCAGGGCGCCTGAAGCTTTCTTT. This sequence encodes CASSLGRAPEAFF.